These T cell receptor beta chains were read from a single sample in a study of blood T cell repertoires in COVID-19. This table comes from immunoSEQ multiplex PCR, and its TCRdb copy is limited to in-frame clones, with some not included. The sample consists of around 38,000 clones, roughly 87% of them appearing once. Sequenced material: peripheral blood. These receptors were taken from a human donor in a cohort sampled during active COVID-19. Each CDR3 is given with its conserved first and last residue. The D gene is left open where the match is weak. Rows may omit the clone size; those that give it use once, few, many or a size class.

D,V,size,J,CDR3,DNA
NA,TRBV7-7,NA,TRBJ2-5,CASSSGGSSQETQYF,TGTGCCAGCAGCTCCGGCGGGTCCTCCCAAGAGACCCAGTACTTC
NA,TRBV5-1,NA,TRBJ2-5,CASSLAGGETQYF,TGCGCCAGCAGCTTGGCAGGTGGAGAGACCCAGTACTTC
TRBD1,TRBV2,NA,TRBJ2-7,CARGGGQGYEQYF,TGTGCCAGGGGGGGCGGACAGGGGTACGAGCAGTACTTC
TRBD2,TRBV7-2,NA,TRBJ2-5,CASSLVAGAGETQYF,TGTGCCAGCAGCTTAGTAGCGGGCGCCGGGGAGACCCAGTACTTC
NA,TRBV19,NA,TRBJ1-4,CASSIVPLSSEKLFF,TGTGCCAGTAGTATAGTACCCCTAAGTAGCGAAAAACTGTTTTTT
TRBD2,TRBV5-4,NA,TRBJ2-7,CASSLGGSMDEQYF,TGTGCCAGCAGCTTGGGCGGGAGTATGGACGAGCAGTACTTC
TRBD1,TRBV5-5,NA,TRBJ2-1,CASSSGQGTYNEQFF,TGTGCCAGCAGCTCCGGACAGGGGACCTACAATGAGCAGTTCTTC
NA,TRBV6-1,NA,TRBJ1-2,CASSDAGFPDTF,TGTGCCAGCAGTGACGCAGGGTTTCCAGACACCTTC
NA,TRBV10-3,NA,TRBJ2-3,CAISQGGLDLAWDTDTQYF,TGTGCCATCAGTCAGGGGGGACTAGATCTGGCCTGGGACACAGATACGCAGTATTTT
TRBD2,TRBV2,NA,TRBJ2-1,CASRERTSGRSDEQFF,TGTGCCAGCAGGGAACGCACTAGCGGGAGATCTGATGAGCAGTTCTTC
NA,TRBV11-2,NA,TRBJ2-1,CASSDSYNEQFF,TGTGCCAGTTCGGACTCTTACAATGAGCAGTTCTTC
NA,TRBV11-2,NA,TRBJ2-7,CASGALTRVGYEQYF,TGTGCCAGCGGCGCCCTCACCAGGGTGGGCTACGAGCAGTACTTC
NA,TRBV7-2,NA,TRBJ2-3,CASSLGPPDTQYF,TGTGCCAGCAGCTTGGGGCCCCCCGATACGCAGTATTTT
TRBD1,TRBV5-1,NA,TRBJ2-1,CASSLGGQGFEQFF,TGCGCCAGCAGCTTGGGGGGACAGGGATTTGAGCAGTTCTTC
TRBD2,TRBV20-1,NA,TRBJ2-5,CSASVLGLAQETQYF,TGCAGTGCTAGTGTGCTGGGACTAGCTCAAGAGACCCAGTACTTC
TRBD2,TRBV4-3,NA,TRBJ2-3,CASSHGLAGGSTDTQYF,TGCGCCAGCAGCCACGGACTAGCGGGGGGCTCCACAGATACGCAGTATTTT
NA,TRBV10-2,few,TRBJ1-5,CASSESPGNSNQPQHF,TGCGCCAGCAGTGAGAGTCCAGGGAATAGCAATCAGCCCCAGCATTTT
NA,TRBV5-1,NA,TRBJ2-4,CASSLTVQHPNIQYF,TGCGCCAGCAGCTTGACAGTCCAACACCCAAACATTCAGTACTTC
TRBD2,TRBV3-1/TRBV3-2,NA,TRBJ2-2,CASSLRSGLAGGTGELFF,TGTGCCAGCAGCCTCCGAAGTGGACTAGCGGGAGGGACCGGGGAGCTGTTTTTT
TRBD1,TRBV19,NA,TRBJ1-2,CASSPRPGTDSYGYTF,TGTGCCAGTAGTCCACGACCCGGGACAGACTCCTATGGCTACACCTTC
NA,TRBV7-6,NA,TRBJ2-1,CASSFQTGLGEQFF,TGTGCCAGCAGCTTCCAGACAGGTCTCGGTGAGCAGTTCTTC
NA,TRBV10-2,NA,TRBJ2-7,CASSESTVYEQYF,TGCGCCAGCAGTGAGTCGACAGTCTACGAGCAGTACTTC